These 23 T cell receptor beta chains were sequenced from one sample in a study of blood T cells in healthy people across ages. Next came a second PCR, run for about 6 to 12 cycles, which used a sample-barcoded 5' primer along with a J-beta primer mix. MiXCR was run by TCRdb on the 5' RACE reads, yielding one entry per CDR3 protein. The sample carries over 750,000 distinct CDR3 sequences, roughly 25% recorded once. In addition, the sample was reused for a study of T cells of mothers and their children.

The sequenced sample consisted of blood. The receptor source for this set is a boy aged 5-17 years in good health.

The chain employs TRBV24-1 and TRBJ2-3; 10 bases are a match to TRBD2. The V segment lost 0 bases and the J segment 4 bases; nucleotides outside the gene matches: 3. This CDR3 has 16 amino acids. Germline loops: CDR1 KGHDR, CDR2 SFDVKD. DNA for the CDR3: TGTGCCACCAGTGATTTGTCTAGCGGGAGACCAGATACGCAGTATTTT. It translates to CATSDLSSGRPDTQYF.

This clonotype was seen more than once but under ten times. This chain links TRBV14 with TRBJ2-1; 7 bases fit TRBD1. Germline CDR1 is SGHDN and CDR2 is FVKESK. This CDR3 is built from 16 residues. The ends lost 5 bases at V and 3 bases at J; junction bases unmatched: 10. Here the CDR3 DNA reads TGTGCCAGCAGCGCCTCCGGGACAGCCTTCTACAATGAGCAGTTCTTC. Residues: CASSASGTAFYNEQFF. Based on the CDR3 plus reference TRBV14 and TRBJ2-1, the full variable domain is EAGVTQFPSHSVIEKGQTVTLRCDPISGHDNLYWYRRVMGKEIKFLLHFVKESKQDESGMPNNRFLAERTGGTYSTLKVQPAELEDSGVYFCASSASGTAFYNEQFFGPGTRLTVL.

This clonotype turned up a few times. CDR3 in amino acids: CASTVTGSSYEQYF. The CDR3 region has the DNA TGTGCCAGCACCGTGACGGGGAGCTCCTACGAGCAGTACTTC. V is TRBV27 and J is TRBJ2-7, with D possibly matching TRBD2 (5 bases). The ends were cut back, 7 bases at V and 0 bases at J, with 13 bases in the middle. The CDR3 covers 14 residues. Germline V gives CDR1 MNHEY, CDR2 SMNVEV (reference sequence).

This chain connects TRBV7-2 to TRBJ2-7, with 10 positions matching TRBD2. V shed 5 bases, J shed 12 bases, and the junction held 16 bases outside the gene matches. The CDR3 is 15 residues long. The germline V gene has CDR1 SGHTA and CDR2 FQGNSA. The CDR3 DNA reads as TGTGCCAGCAGCCGGACGGGGACTAGCGTTCAGAAATGGTACTTC. Translating it yields CASSRTGTSVQKWYF.

This clonotype appeared many times. This chain connects TRBV7-2 to TRBJ2-5, with 7 bases that match TRBD1. The CDR3 is 14 amino acids. With V trimmed by 2 bases and J by 2 bases, 2 bases remained unmatched. Looked up from germline, CDR1 is SGHTA and CDR2 is FQGNSA. This chain's CDR3 is CASSLRDRQETQYF. The CDR3 DNA follows: TGTGCCAGCAGCTTACGGGACAGACAAGAGACCCAGTACTTC.

The rearrangement uses TRBV28 and TRBJ2-3, with 12 bases matching TRBD1. The V gene end was trimmed by 3 bases and the J gene end by 3 bases; junction bases not matched to a gene: 1. Germline CDR1 is MDHEN and CDR2 is SYDVKM. The length of the CDR3 is 15 residues. CDR3 nucleotide sequence: TGTGCCAGCAGTTTGGGACAGGGGGCAACAGATACGCAGTATTTT. It encodes CASSLGQGATDTQYF.

The chain joins TRBV12-3 or TRBV12-4 to TRBJ1-4, with a weak D call TRBD1 (5 bases). This CDR3 is 14 amino acids long. V was cut by 7 bases and J by 4 bases, with 13 bases left in between. This CDR3 reads CASMVWGFNEKLFF. The CDR3 nucleotides are TGTGCCAGCATGGTTTGGGGGTTTAATGAAAAACTGTTTTTT.

The rearrangement links TRBV29-1 to TRBJ2-3, with 10 nucleotides matching TRBD2. V dropped 8 bases and J dropped 4; count of bases not matched to a gene: 9. The CDR3 is 14 amino acids. The germline V gene has CDR1 SQVTM and CDR2 ANQGSEA. The CDR3 here is CSTTWTSGSDTQYF. For the CDR3, the DNA is TGCAGCACGACGTGGACTAGCGGATCAGATACGCAGTATTTT.

The J gene is TRBJ2-5, the V gene TRBV29-1, with D tentatively TRBD1 (5 bases). CDR1 is SQVTM, CDR2 ANQGSEA, per germline. This CDR3 is 11 amino acids long. Deletions cut 5 bases from V and 4 bases from J, with 8 bases between. This CDR3 is CSVRGPETQYF. CDR3 in DNA: TGCAGCGTTAGGGGCCCAGAGACCCAGTACTTC.

This chain joins TRBV12-3 or TRBV12-4 and TRBJ1-2; D gene uncertain. Deletions cut 3 bases from V and 4 bases from J, with 15 bases between. The length of the CDR3 is 15 residues. The DNA for the CDR3 is TGTGCCAGCAGTTTTGGACTTATAGTGCCCTATGGCTACACCTTC. Translated, it gives CASSFGLIVPYGYTF.

The chain has TRBV29-1 and TRBJ2-5, with no clear D. This CDR3 is built from 16 residues. Trimming took off 5 bases at V and 4 bases at J, with 23 bases between the two ends. CDR1 and CDR2 (germline): SQVTM, ANQGSEA. The CDR3 here is CSVPKFLVRGGETQYF. CDR3 DNA sequence: TGCAGCGTTCCTAAGTTCCTGGTTCGTGGTGGAGAGACCCAGTACTTC.

V gene TRBV29-1 combines with J gene TRBJ2-1; D ambiguous. Trimming removed 0 bases at V and 9 bases at J, with 15 bases between. This CDR3 has 14 amino acids. Germline lookup yields CDR1 SQVTM and CDR2 ANQGSEA. For the CDR3, the DNA is TGCAGCGTTGAAGAAGGCCAGGTGAACAGTGAGCAGTTCTTC. It specifies CSVEEGQVNSEQFF.

This clonotype was observed a few times. The rearrangement uses TRBV6-1 and TRBJ2-5, with D possibly being TRBD2 (6 bases). The V and J ends lost 3 bases and 4 bases respectively, with 15 bases between them. The CDR3 contains 15 residues. Germline V gene data show CDR1 as MNHNS and CDR2 as SASEGT. Here the CDR3 reads CASSDSGRGGETQYF. CDR3 DNA sequence: TGTGCCAGCAGTGATTCCGGACGGGGAGGAGAGACCCAGTACTTC.

The chain recombines TRBV3-1 with TRBJ2-1, with D maybe TRBD2 (5 bases). Trimming shortened V by 8 bases and J by 12 bases, and 14 bases separated the two germline ends. This CDR3 is built from 11 residues. Germline V gives CDR1 LGHDT, CDR2 YNNKEL (reference sequence). This CDR3 is CASGGLSWQFF. CDR3 nucleotide sequence: TGTGCCAGCGGAGGACTGAGTTGGCAGTTCTTC.

This clonotype was recorded at least ten times. V is TRBV20-1 and J is TRBJ2-5; weak D call: TRBD1 (6 bases). Trimming cost V 5 bases and J 4 bases, with 14 bases left between them. The CDR3 consists of 13 residues. CDR1 is DFQATT, CDR2 SNEGSKA, per germline (reference sequence). For the CDR3, the DNA is TGCAGTGCTGCTACAGGGACGAGAGAGACCCAGTACTTC. This translates into CSAATGTRETQYF.

This clonotype has more than one count but fewer than ten. The V call is TRBV27, the J call TRBJ2-2; 9 bases map to TRBD2. Germline CDR1 and CDR2: MNHEY and SMNVEV (reference sequence). This CDR3 contains 17 residues. Trimming cost V 7 bases and J 3 bases; bases outside gene matches: 12. The CDR3 DNA reads as TGTGCCAGCACCTCCGGGTCTAGCGGGACGTACACCGGGGAGCTGTTTTTT. Translation: CASTSGSSGTYTGELFF.

This clonotype was seen only a few times. The chain employs TRBV14 and TRBJ2-6; TRBD1 is a possible D gene (5 bases). The ends were cut back, 0 bases at V and 2 bases at J, with 17 bases in the middle. The CDR3 has 19 residues. Germline V gives CDR1 SGHDN, CDR2 FVKESK. The CDR3 DNA reads as TGTGCCAGCAGCCAAGATCCATTCAGGGCCTCCGCTGGGGCCAACGTCCTGACTTTC. It codes for CASSQDPFRASAGANVLTF.

This clonotype appeared many times. The genes are TRBV7-8 and TRBJ2-1, with D maybe TRBD1 (7 bases). Germline loops: CDR1 SGHVS, CDR2 FQNEAQ. This CDR3 spans 16 amino acids. Trimming took off 1 base at V and 7 bases at J, with 17 bases between the two ends. The CDR3 DNA sequence: TGTGCCAGCAGCTTAGGCGGGACAGTGGGGGAGAATGAGCAGTTCTTC. It specifies CASSLGGTVGENEQFF. The variable domain in full, with the rest retrieved from reference TRBV7-8 and TRBJ2-1, is GAGVSQSPRYKVAKRGQDVALRCDPISGHVSLFWYQQALGQGPEFLTYFQNEAQLDKSGLPSDRFFAERPEGSVSTLKIQRTQQEDSAVYLCASSLGGTVGENEQFFGPGTRLTVL.

This chain links TRBV12-3 or TRBV12-4 with TRBJ1-3, with a weak D call TRBD1 (6 bases). The CDR3 contains 14 residues. V was pared by 1 base and J by 4 bases, with 8 bases between. The CDR3 loop reads CASSLGGRGNTIYF. CDR3 coding DNA: TGTGCCAGCAGTTTAGGGGGGCGCGGAAACACCATATATTTT.

The CDR3 region is CASSFTTGARTEAFF. The CDR3 DNA follows: TGTGCCAGCAGCTTCACAACAGGGGCGCGAACTGAAGCTTTCTTT. The chain combines TRBV7-8 with TRBJ1-1; 7 bases align to TRBD1. Per the germline V gene, CDR1 is SGHVS and CDR2 is FQNEAQ. CDR3 size: 15 residues. The V and J ends lost 3 bases and 5 bases, in that order; junction bases with no gene match: 9.

This clonotype was picked up a small number of times. The rearrangement joins TRBV6-5 to TRBJ2-1, with TRBD2 matching 11 bases. This CDR3 is 14 amino acids long. Looked up from germline, CDR1 is MNHEY and CDR2 is SVGAGI. V lost 8 bases and J lost 3; bases outside the gene matches: 3. CDR3 bases: TGTGCCAGCGGGGGACTAGCGGACTACAATGAGCAGTTCTTC. This sequence encodes CASGGLADYNEQFF.

V and J are TRBV2 and TRBJ2-3, with D uncertain. The CDR3 is 13 residues long. The germline gives CDR1 SNHLY, CDR2 FYNNEI. Trimming pared 7 bases from V and 2 bases from J, leaving 10 bases between. Here the CDR3 reads CASKWDFTDTQYF. In DNA form, the CDR3 reads TGTGCCAGCAAGTGGGATTTCACAGATACGCAGTATTTT.

A note on this clonotype: This may arise from a read error, as a much more abundant clone is one base away. No conserved phenylalanine or tryptophan is present at the end of the CDR3, so a read error is the likely explanation. The V and J genes are TRBV2 and TRBJ1-5; the D is unclear. This CDR3 spans 12 amino acids. V dropped 6 bases and J dropped 6 bases, with 9 bases sitting between them. Per the germline V gene, CDR1 is SNHLY and CDR2 is FYNNEI. CDR3 protein: CASRGSAQPQHS. The CDR3 bases are TGTGCCAGCAGGGGGTCCGCTCAGCCCCAGCATTCT.